This T cell receptor (beta chain) is from a study of CD8+ T cells in alopecia areata. RNA extraction and reverse transcription yielded cDNA as sequencing template. The data were produced by immunoSEQ multiplex PCR, yet TCRdb's version contains in-frame clones alone and is incomplete. The repertoire holds 150,000 or so clones, roughly 50% seen once, with approximately 6.8% in the top ten. In the case of this clone: The same CDR3 also results from other DNA sequences found in this sample.

The CDR3 is made up of 11 amino acids. The V end was cut by 5 bases, the J end by 4 bases, with 8 bases between. Germline values: CDR1 DFQATT, CDR2 SNEGSKA (reference sequence). The chain employs TRBV20-1 and TRBJ2-5; D is ambiguous. The sequencing input was CD4+ T cells sorted from blood. The clonotype was recovered from a human donor with alopecia areata. The chain's CDR3 is CSAYRGETQYF. CDR3 in DNA: TGCAGTGCTTACCGTGGAGAGACCCAGTACTTC.